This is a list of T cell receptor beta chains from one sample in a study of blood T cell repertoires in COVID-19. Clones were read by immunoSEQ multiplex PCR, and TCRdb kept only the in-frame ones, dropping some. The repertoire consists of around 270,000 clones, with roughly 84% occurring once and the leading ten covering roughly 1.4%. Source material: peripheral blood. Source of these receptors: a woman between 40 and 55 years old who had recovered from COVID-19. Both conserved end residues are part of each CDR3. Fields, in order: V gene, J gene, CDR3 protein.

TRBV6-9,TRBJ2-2,CASSYSPPGRPGELFF
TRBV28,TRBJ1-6,CASNPGTGGSYNSPLHF
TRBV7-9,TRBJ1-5,CASSFEGVSNQPQHF
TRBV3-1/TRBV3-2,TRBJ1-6,CASSRQGEESPLHF
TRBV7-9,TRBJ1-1,CASSLVGQGYMNTEAFF
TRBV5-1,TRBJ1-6,CASSRSARSYNSPLHF
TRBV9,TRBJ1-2,CASSVGGTNYGYTF
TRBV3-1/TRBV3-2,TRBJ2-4,CASSQRGGQNIQYF
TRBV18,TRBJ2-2,CASSPFEGGGGTGELFF
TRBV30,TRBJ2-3,CAWGHLDTQYF
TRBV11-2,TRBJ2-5,CASSLATVPQETQYF
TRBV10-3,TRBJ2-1,CAISEQRAGGLAGQFF
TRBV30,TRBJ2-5,CAWGRMTKETQYF
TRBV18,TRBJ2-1,CASSPPTGYNEQFF
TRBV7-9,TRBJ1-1,CASSSQTGYGTEAFF
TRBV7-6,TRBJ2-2,CASNLGPGGELFF
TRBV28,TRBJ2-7,CASSLPSTGGYEQYF
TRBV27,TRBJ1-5,CASSLQQGAHQPQHF
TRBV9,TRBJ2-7,CASSGRQGAMDEQYF
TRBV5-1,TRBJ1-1,CASSPRQGAGDTEAFF
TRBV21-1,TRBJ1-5,CASNAGTPLGECHQPQHF
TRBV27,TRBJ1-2,CASRTTGGYGYTF
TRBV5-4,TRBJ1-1,CASSLIRQGGYVNTEAFF
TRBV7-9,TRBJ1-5,CASSLGQGYQPQHF
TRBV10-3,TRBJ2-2,CAITGGGEATGELFF
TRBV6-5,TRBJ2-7,CASTYRTGGNEQYF
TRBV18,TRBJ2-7,CASSPLPGTGGKYEQYF
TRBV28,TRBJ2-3,CASSLSADTQYF
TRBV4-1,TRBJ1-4,CASSQGQGSNEKLFF
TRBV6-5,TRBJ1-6,CASSYFRQANSPLHF
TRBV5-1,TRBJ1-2,CASFQLGTNYGYTF
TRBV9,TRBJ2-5,CASSEGLAQETQYF
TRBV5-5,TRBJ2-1,CASSPLGSAGGPVGEQFF
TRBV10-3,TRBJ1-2,CAISDRQTHLYGYTF
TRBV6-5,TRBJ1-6,CASSPRDRGISPLHF
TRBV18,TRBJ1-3,CASSPPEAGPSPGNTIYF
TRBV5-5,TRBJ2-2,CASSLGPSTGELFF
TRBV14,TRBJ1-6,CASSAQVNSPLHF
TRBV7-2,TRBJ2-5,CASSAYSGGFKEEETQYF
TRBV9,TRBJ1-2,CASSASSTVIYYGYTF
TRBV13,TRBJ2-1,CATLKFRLGSSYNEQFF
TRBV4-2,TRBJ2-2,CASSPGVWANTGELFF
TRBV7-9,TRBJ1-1,CASSDFGTEISEAFF
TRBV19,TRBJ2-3,CASTGISTDTQYF
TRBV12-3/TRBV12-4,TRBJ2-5,CASGQRGETQYF
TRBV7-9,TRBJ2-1,CASSLGGPGANNEQFF
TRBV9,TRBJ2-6,CASSVAGTGANVLTF
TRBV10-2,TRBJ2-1,CASRWLGDNEQFF
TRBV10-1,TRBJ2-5,CASSDTSQETQYF
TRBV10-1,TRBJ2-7,CASSAELAGGNEQYF
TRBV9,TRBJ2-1,CASSVALGREEFF